Shown below are 19 T cell receptor beta chains from a single sample sequenced in a study of early stage breast cancer tumors. The repertoire was sequenced with immunoSEQ multiplex PCR; TCRdb's copy has only in-frame clones and lacks some. The table has fewer than 70,000 clones, 70% to 80% seen once. Sequencing used blood. The receptors come from a person aged 25 to 45 with breast cancer.

The chain couples TRBV7-9 to TRBJ2-5; TRBD2 might be the D (6 bases). The CDR3 contains 15 residues. Per germline, CDR1 SEHNR and CDR2 FQNEAQ (reference sequence). Deletions cut 3 bases from V and 1 base from J, with 12 bases between. This CDR3 is CASSFGLGGQETQYF. The CDR3 DNA sequence: TGTGCCAGCAGCTTCGGGCTCGGGGGCCAAGAGACCCAGTACTTC.

V usage is TRBV5-4 and J usage is TRBJ2-3, with unresolved D. The ends were cut back, 4 bases at V and 0 bases at J, with 15 bases in the middle. The V gene's germline CDR1 is SGHNT and CDR2 YYREEE (reference sequence). CDR3 size: 16 residues. The CDR3 reads CASSPLRTASTDTQYF. In nucleotides, the CDR3 is TGTGCCAGCAGCCCCCTACGGACCGCTAGCACAGATACGCAGTATTTT.

The rearrangement uses TRBV30 and TRBJ2-5, with a weak D call TRBD2 (5 bases). The CDR3 extends over 13 amino acids. V lost 0 bases and J 7 bases, leaving 12 bases between the germline ends. From germline, CDR1 is GTSNPN and CDR2 SVGIG (reference sequence). The CDR3 DNA reads as TGTGCCTGGAGTGTACTGGCGGGCGGGACCCAGTACTTC. Its protein is CAWSVLAGGTQYF.

The chain couples TRBV5-4 to TRBJ2-2, with unresolved D. CDR3 length equals 14 residues. Germline V gene lookup returns CDR1 SGHNT and CDR2 YYREEE (reference sequence). Trimming took off 5 bases at V and 1 base at J, with 9 bases between the two ends. The CDR3 reads CASSIQRNTGELFF. The CDR3, as DNA: TGTGCCAGCAGTATACAGAGGAACACCGGGGAGCTGTTTTTT.

This clone was counted only a few times. The V gene is TRBV10-3, the J gene TRBJ1-5; D might be TRBD1 (5 bases). The CDR3 sequence is 15 residues long. The germline V gene encodes CDR1 ENHRY and CDR2 SYGVKD. The germline V and J ends were trimmed by 5 bases and 3 bases, with 14 bases remaining between them. CDR3 loop: CAISPLRDLNQPQHF. In DNA, the CDR3 is TGTGCCATCAGTCCCCTTAGGGACCTCAATCAGCCCCAGCATTTT.

The chain couples TRBV11-3 to TRBJ2-3; D might be TRBD1 (5 bases). The CDR3 covers 12 residues. The germline CDR1 and CDR2 sequences are SGHNT and YENEEA. Trimming pared 0 bases from V and 10 bases from J, leaving 8 bases between. The CDR3 is CASSLDGAAQYF. The CDR3 DNA sequence: TGTGCCAGCAGCTTAGATGGGGCGGCGCAGTATTTT.

This clone was picked up one time. CDR3 sequence: CARGSDGWGTQYF. CDR3 nucleotides: TGTGCCCGGGGGTCCGACGGGTGGGGGACCCAGTACTTC. The V and J genes are TRBV30 and TRBJ2-5, with TRBD2 as a possible D gene (6 bases). The CDR3 length is 13 residues. The V and J ends lost 8 bases and 7 bases respectively, with 20 bases between them. CDR1 and CDR2 (germline): GTSNPN, SVGIG (reference sequence).

The chain is built from TRBV5-1 and TRBJ2-3; D is uncertain. The CDR3 loop spans 17 amino acids. Germline values: CDR1 SGHRS, CDR2 YFSETQ. The V end was cut by 4 bases, the J end by 8 bases, with 26 bases between. The CDR3, as DNA: TGCGCCAGCAGCGACCGGAAAATCGGGTGGGTCCTAAGTACGCAGTATTTT. Its protein product is CASSDRKIGWVLSTQYF.

J is TRBJ2-5 and V is TRBV6-6, with TRBD2 matching 8 bases. V shed 7 bases and J 5 bases; nucleotides not matched to a gene: 12. In germline, CDR1 is MNHNY, CDR2 SVGAGI (reference sequence). The CDR3 runs to 15 residues. The CDR3 DNA reads TGTGCCAGCATCGACCCGGGACTAGGAAGGGAGACCCAGTACTTC. It is translated as CASIDPGLGRETQYF.

The V and J genes are TRBV9 and TRBJ1-3, with 7 bases identical to TRBD1. There are 14 residues in the CDR3. V was pared by 3 bases and J by 4 bases, with 4 bases of the junction left unmatched. CDR1 and CDR2 (germline): SGDLS, YYNGEE. This chain's CDR3 is CASSAAGQGNTIYF. Written as DNA, the CDR3 is TGTGCCAGCAGCGCCGCGGGACAGGGAAACACCATATATTTT.

J is TRBJ1-1 and V is TRBV10-1; no firm D call. Germline values: CDR1 WNHNN, CDR2 SYGVQD (reference sequence). There are 15 residues in the CDR3. V lost 2 bases and J lost 0, with 10 bases in between. The CDR3 DNA reads as TGCGCCAGCAGTGAGAATCCAGTAATGAACACTGAAGCTTTCTTT. This translates into CASSENPVMNTEAFF.

The chain combines TRBV27 with TRBJ2-5; tentative D call: TRBD2 (5 bases). The V gene's germline CDR1 is MNHEY and CDR2 SMNVEV (reference sequence). The CDR3 has 13 residues. V was shortened by 5 bases and J by 0 bases, with 7 bases between the two germline ends. The CDR3 loop reads CASSGLYQETQYF. CDR3 in DNA: TGTGCCAGCAGTGGACTGTACCAAGAGACCCAGTACTTC.

The table lists this clone with a few counts. The rearrangement uses TRBV4-1 and TRBJ1-6; 9 bases agree with TRBD1. Germline loops: CDR1 MGHRA, CDR2 YSYEKL. V was pared by 5 bases and J by 10 bases, with 15 bases of the junction left unmatched. CDR3 length: 17 amino acids. The CDR3 DNA sequence: TGCGCCAGCAGCTCCCAACCCGGGGACAGGGTCTTGTCACCCCTCCACTTT. Translating gives CASSSQPGDRVLSPLHF.

The rearrangement joins TRBV30 to TRBJ2-7, with TRBD2 matching 7 bases. From germline, CDR1 is GTSNPN and CDR2 SVGIG (reference sequence). CDR3 length equals 13 residues. V was pared by 0 bases and J by 6 bases, with 5 bases of the junction left unmatched. The CDR3, as DNA: TGTGCCTGGAGTGTGGGGGAGGGAGCCGAGCAGTACTTC. It specifies CAWSVGEGAEQYF.

The chain employs TRBV2 and TRBJ2-5, with D tentatively TRBD2 (6 bases). The CDR3 has 15 residues. The V end was cut by 7 bases, the J end by 0 bases, with 15 bases between. The V gene's germline CDR1 is SNHLY and CDR2 FYNNEI. CDR3 protein: CASTLAEGYQETQYF. The CDR3 DNA is TGTGCCAGCACCTTAGCGGAGGGGTACCAAGAGACCCAGTACTTC.

The chain employs TRBV18 and TRBJ2-7; D may match TRBD1 or TRBD2 (5 bases each). Trimming removed 4 bases from V and 6 bases from J, with 16 bases in between. CDR3 length: 14 residues. Germline lookup yields CDR1 KGHSH and CDR2 LQKENI. CDR3 in amino acids: CASSLGTPPTEQYF. The CDR3 region has the DNA TGTGCCAGCTCACTCGGGACCCCCCCGACCGAGCAGTACTTC.

The V gene is TRBV27, the J gene TRBJ2-5, with D possibly called TRBD1 or TRBD2 (6 bases each). CDR3 length: 13 residues. The V gene lost 2 bases and the J gene lost 7 bases, with 11 bases spanning the gap. Germline CDR1 reads MNHEY; CDR2 reads SMNVEV (reference sequence). CDR3 sequence reads: CASSLGGHVTQYF. In DNA form, the CDR3 reads TGTGCCAGCAGTTTAGGGGGGCACGTGACCCAGTACTTC.

This clone came up a few times. This rearrangement joins TRBV6-5 to TRBJ2-5, with 7 bases fitting TRBD1. V shed 6 bases and J 7 bases; nucleotides not matched to a gene: 14. Germline CDR1 MNHEY, CDR2 SVGAGI. The CDR3 runs to 15 residues. The CDR3 nucleotides are TGTGCCAGCAGAGTCGGGACAGACAGAGGGGGGACCCAGTACTTC. This sequence encodes CASRVGTDRGGTQYF.

The chain recombines TRBV6-5 with TRBJ2-2; D remains ambiguous. V was shortened by 6 bases and J by 7 bases, with 18 bases between the two germline ends. The CDR3 length is 15 residues. In germline, CDR1 is MNHEY, CDR2 SVGAGI. The CDR3: CASSLLTKRSGELFF. The CDR3 bases are TGTGCCAGCAGCCTTCTAACCAAGAGGAGCGGGGAGCTGTTTTTT.